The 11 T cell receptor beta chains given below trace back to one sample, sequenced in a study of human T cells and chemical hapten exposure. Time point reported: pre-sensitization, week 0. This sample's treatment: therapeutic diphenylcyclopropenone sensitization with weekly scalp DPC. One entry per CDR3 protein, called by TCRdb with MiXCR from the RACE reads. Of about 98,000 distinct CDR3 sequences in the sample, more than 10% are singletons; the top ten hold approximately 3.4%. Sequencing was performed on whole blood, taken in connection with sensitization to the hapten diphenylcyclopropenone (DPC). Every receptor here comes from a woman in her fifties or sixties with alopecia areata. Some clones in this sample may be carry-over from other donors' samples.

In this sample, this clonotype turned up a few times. Here the CDR3 reads CASSRQQGGGDYGYTF. The CDR3 coding sequence is TGTGCCAGCAGCCGACAACAGGGAGGTGGCGACTATGGCTACACCTTC. The chain carries TRBV11-1 and TRBJ1-2; weak D call: TRBD1 (6 bases). Germline CDR1 is SGHAT and CDR2 is FQDESV (reference sequence). Trimming took 5 bases from V and 3 from J, leaving 19 bases between them. The CDR3 is made up of 16 amino acids.

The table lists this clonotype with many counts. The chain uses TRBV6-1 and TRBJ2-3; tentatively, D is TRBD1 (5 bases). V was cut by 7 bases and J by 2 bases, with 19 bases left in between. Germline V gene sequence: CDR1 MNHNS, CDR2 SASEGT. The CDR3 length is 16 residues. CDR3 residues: CASTLRYRTDTDTQYF. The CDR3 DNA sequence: TGTGCCAGCACCTTGCGGTACAGGACCGACACAGATACGCAGTATTTT.

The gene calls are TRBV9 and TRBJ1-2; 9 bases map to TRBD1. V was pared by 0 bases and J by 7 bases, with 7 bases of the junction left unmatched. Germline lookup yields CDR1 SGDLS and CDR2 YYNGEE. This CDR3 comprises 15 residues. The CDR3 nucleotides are TGTGCCAGCAGCGTAGCCGGGACAGGGACTGGTGGCTACACCTTC. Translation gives CASSVAGTGTGGYTF. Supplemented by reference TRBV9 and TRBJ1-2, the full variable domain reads DSGVTQTPKHLITATGQRVTLRCSPRSGDLSVYWYQQSLDQGLQFLIQYYNGEERAKGNILERFSAQQFPDLHSELNLSSLELGDSALYFCASSVAGTGTGGYTFGSGTRLTVV.

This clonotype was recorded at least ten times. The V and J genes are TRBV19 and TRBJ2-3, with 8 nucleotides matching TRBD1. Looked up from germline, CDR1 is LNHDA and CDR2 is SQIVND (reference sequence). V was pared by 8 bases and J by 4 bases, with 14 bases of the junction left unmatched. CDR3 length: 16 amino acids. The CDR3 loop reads CASRGLQGATPDTQYF. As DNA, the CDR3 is TGTGCCAGTCGCGGGCTGCAGGGGGCGACCCCAGATACGCAGTATTTT.

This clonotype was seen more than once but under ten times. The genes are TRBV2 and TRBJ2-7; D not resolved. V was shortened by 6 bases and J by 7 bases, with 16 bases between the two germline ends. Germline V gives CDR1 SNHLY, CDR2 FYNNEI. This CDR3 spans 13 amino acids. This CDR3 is CASSPELAGEQYF. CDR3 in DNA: TGTGCCAGCAGCCCCGAATTGGCCGGGGAGCAGTACTTC.

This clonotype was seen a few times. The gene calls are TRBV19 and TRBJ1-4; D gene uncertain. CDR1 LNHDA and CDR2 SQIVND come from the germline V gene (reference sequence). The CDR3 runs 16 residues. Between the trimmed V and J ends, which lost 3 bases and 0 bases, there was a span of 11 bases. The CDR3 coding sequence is TGTGCCAGTAGTATTCACGAGGTAGCAACTAATGAAAAACTGTTTTTT. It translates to CASSIHEVATNEKLFF.

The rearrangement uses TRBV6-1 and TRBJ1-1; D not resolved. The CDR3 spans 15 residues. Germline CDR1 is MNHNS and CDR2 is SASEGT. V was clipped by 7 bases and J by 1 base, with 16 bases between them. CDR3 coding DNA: TGTGCCAGCATGAACATACAAAGGCGGAACACTGAAGCTTTCTTT. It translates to CASMNIQRRNTEAFF.

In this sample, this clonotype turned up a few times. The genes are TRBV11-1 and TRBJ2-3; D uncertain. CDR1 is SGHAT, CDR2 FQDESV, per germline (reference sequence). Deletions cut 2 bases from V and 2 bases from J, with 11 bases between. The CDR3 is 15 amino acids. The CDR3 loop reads CASSLSQADTDTQYF. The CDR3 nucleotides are TGTGCCAGCAGCTTAAGTCAGGCGGACACAGATACGCAGTATTTT.

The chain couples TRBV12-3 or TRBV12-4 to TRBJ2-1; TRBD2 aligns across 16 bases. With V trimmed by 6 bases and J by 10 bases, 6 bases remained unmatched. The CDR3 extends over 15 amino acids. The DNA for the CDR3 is TGTGCCAGCAGAATACCGGGACTAGCGGGGGGGGAGCAGTTCTTC. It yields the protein CASRIPGLAGGEQFF.

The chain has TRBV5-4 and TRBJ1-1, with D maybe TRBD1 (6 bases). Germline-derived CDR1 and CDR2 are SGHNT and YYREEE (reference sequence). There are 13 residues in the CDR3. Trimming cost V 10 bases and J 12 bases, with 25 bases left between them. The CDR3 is CAAASAQGLRTFF. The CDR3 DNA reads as TGTGCCGCAGCGTCGGCCCAGGGGCTGAGGACTTTCTTT.

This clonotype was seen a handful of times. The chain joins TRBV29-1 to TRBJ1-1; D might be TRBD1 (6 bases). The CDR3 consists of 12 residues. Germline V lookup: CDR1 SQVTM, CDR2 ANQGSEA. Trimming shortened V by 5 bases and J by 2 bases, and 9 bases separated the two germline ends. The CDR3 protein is CSVNRDNTEAFF. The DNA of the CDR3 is TGCAGCGTTAACAGGGATAACACTGAAGCTTTCTTT.